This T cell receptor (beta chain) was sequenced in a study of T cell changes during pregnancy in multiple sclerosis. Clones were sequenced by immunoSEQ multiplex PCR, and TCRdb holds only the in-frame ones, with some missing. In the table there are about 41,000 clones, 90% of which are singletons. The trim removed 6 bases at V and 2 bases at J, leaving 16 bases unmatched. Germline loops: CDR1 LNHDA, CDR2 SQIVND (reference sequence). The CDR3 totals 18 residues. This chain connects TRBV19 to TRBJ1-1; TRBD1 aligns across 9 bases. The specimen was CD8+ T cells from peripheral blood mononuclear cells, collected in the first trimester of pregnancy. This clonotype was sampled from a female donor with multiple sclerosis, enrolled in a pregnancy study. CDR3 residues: CASRRGEDRGIRNTEAFF. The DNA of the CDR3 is TGTGCCAGTAGAAGAGGTGAGGACAGGGGAATAAGAAACACTGAAGCTTTCTTT.